This TCR beta chain was sequenced for a study of cytomegalovirus exposure and HLA in healthy donors. Study-level results: Analysis performed later found roughly 18,000 TCR beta sequences associated with HLA alleles at 0.05 false discovery rate. Relative to the approximately 670-donor mean, N-insertions were reportedly fewer in an Asian-associated ancestry cluster in a later analysis.

The CDR3 loop spans 16 amino acids. Concerning this clone itself: The antigen is not known.

13 Jbeta primers and 60 Vbeta primers were used for the PCR. Here immunoSEQ multiplex PCR was the method, and the copy in TCRdb shows in-frame clones only, minus some. The sample includes 65,000 to 80,000 clones. The sequence was obtained from a female donor in good health and CMV-seropositive. The sequenced material came from PBMCs. This chain connects TRBV12-2 to TRBJ2-1; TRBD2, as called in the table, went unchecked against the DNA. TRBV12-2 is recorded as a pseudogene. CDR3 in DNA: TGTGCAAGTCGGACCCGCCCGGCTAGCGATGGGAATGAGCAGTTCTTC. Residues: CASRTRPASDGNEQFF.